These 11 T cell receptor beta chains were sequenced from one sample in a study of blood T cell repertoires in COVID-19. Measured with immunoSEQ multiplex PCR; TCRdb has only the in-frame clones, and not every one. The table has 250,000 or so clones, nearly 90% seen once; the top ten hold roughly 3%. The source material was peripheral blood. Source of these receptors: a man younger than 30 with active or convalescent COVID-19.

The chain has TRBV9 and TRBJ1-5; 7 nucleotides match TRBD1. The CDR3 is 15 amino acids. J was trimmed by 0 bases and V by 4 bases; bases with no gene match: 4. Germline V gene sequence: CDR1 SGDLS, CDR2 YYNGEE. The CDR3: CASSRDSYSNQPQHF. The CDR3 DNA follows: TGTGCCAGCAGCCGGGACAGCTATAGCAATCAGCCCCAGCATTTT.

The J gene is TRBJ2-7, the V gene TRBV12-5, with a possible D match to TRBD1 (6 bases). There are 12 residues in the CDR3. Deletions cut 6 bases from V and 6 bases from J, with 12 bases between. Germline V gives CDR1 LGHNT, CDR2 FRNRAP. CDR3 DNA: TGTGCTAGTGGACGCAACAGGGCCGAGCAGTACTTC. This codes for CASGRNRAEQYF.

CDR3 nucleotides: TGCGCCAGCAGCCCAGGGACAGGGGATCTCACAGATACGCAGTATTTT. Its protein is CASSPGTGDLTDTQYF. The rearrangement links TRBV5-1 to TRBJ2-3, with 10 bases that match TRBD1. The CDR3 is made up of 16 amino acids. J was trimmed by 2 bases and V by 4 bases; bases with no gene match: 7. CDR1 and CDR2 from the germline V gene are SGHRS and YFSETQ.

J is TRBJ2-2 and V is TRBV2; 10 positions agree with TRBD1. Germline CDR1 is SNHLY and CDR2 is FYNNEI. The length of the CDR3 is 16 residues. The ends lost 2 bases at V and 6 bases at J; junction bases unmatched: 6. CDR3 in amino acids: CASSEHTGTGAGELFF. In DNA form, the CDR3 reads TGTGCCAGCAGTGAACACACCGGGACAGGGGCCGGGGAGCTGTTTTTT.

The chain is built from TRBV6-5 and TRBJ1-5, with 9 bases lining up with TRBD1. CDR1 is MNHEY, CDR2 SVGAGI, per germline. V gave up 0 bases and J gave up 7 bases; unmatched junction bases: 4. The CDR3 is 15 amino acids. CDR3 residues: CASSYSGTGIQPQHF. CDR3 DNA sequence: TGTGCCAGCAGTTACTCAGGGACAGGGATCCAGCCCCAGCATTTT.

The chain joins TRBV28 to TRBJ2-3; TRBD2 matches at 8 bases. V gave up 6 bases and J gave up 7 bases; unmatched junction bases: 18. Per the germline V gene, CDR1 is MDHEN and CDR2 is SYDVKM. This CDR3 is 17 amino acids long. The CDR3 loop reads CASSSTLSGGNVNTQYF. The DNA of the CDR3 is TGTGCCAGCAGCAGTACGTTGAGCGGGGGAAATGTTAATACGCAGTATTTT. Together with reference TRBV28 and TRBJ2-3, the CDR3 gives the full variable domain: DVKVTQSSRYLVKRTGEKVFLECVQDMDHENMFWYRQDPGLGLRLIYFSYDVKMKEKGDIPEGYSVSREKKERFSLILESASTNQTSMYLCASSSTLSGGNVNTQYFGPGTRLTVL.

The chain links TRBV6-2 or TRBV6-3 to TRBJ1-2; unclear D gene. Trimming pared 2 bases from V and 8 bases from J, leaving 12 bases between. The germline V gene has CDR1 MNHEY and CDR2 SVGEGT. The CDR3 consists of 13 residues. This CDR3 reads CASSYDAGTGYTF. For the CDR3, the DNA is TGTGCCAGCAGTTACGATGCGGGTACCGGCTACACCTTC.

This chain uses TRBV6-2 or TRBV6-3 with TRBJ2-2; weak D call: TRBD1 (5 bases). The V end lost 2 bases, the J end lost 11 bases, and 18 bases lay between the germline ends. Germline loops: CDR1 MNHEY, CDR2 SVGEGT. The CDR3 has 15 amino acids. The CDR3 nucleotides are TGTGCCAGCAGTTACCCCTTGGGTGGGGCTGCCGAGCTGTTTTTT. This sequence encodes CASSYPLGGAAELFF.

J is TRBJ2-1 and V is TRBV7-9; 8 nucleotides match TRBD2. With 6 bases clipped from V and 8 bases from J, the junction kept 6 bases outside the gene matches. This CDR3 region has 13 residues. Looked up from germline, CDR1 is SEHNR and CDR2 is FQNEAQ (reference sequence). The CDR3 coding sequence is TGTGCCAGCAGGGCGGGACTAGGGGATGAGCAGTTCTTC. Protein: CASRAGLGDEQFF.

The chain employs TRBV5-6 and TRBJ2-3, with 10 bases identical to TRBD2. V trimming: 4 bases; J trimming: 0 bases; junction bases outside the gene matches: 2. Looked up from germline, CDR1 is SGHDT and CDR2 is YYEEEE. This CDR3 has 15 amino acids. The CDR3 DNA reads TGTGCCAGCAGCCAGCGGGAGGGTAGCACAGATACGCAGTATTTT. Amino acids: CASSQREGSTDTQYF.

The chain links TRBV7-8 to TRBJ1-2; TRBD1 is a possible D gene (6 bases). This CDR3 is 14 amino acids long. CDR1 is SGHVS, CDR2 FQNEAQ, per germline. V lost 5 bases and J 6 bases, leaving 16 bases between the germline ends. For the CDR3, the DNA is TGTGCCAGCAGCGGCCAGGGGAGAGGTGATGGCTACACCTTC. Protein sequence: CASSGQGRGDGYTF. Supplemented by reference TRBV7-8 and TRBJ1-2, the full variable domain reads GAGVSQSPRYKVAKRGQDVALRCDPISGHVSLFWYQQALGQGPEFLTYFQNEAQLDKSGLPSDRFFAERPEGSVSTLKIQRTQQEDSAVYLCASSGQGRGDGYTFGSGTRLTVV.